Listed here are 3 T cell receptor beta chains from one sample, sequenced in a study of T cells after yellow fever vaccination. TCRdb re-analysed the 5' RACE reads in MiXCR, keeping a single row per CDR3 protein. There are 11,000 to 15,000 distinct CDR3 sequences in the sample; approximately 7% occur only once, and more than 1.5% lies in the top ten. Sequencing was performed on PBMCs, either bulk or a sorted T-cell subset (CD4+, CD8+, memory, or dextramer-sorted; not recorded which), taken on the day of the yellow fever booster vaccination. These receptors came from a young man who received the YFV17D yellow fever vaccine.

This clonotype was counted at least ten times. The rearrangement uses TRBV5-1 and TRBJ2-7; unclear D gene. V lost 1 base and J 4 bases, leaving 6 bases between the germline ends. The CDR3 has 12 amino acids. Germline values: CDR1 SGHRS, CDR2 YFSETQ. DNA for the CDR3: TGCGCCAGCAGCTTGTCCCGGTACGAGCAGTACGTC. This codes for CASSLSRYEQYV.

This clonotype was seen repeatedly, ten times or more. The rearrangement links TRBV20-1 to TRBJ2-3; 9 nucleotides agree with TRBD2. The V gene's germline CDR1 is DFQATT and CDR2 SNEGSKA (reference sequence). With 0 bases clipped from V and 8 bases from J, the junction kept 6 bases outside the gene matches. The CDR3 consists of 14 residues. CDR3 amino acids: CSARDSAGGGTQYF. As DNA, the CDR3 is TGCAGTGCTAGAGATTCGGCGGGGGGGGGTACGCAGTATTTT.

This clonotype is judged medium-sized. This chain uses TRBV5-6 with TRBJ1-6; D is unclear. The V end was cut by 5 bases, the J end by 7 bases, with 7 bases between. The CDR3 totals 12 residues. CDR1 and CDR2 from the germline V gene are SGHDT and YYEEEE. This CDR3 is CASSRRNSPLHF. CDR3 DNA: TGTGCCAGCAGTCGACGAAATTCACCCCTCCACTTT.